This TCR beta chain was identified in a study of CD8+ T cells in alopecia areata (dated by TCRdb to between 2017 and 2018). In terms of the full investigation: The treated patients, all with moderate-to-severe alopecia areata, were enrolled in an open-label pilot trial of oral tofacitinib given at 5 to 10 mg twice daily. immunoSEQ multiplex PCR using 35 Vbeta forward primers and 13 Jbeta reverse primers was used to amplify TCRbeta CDR3 regions. Patients stayed on tofacitinib for 6 to 18 months and then had 6 months of follow-up off drug so that delayed response and recurrence could be assessed. Tofacitinib-treated patients had biopsies at baseline and at 4 and 24 weeks of treatment, with a later scalp biopsy in several patients. To study T cell clonal expansion in alopecia areata, the researchers applied high-throughput TCRbeta sequencing to both the C3H/HeJ mouse model and human patients. RNA was extracted with the PAXgene miRNA kit for fixed scalp, the miRNeasy kit for PBMCs, and the RNeasy kit for mouse skin. Disease severity in treated patients was measured with the SALT score, which quantifies the percentage of affected scalp surface area. Scalp tissue and sorted CD4+ and CD8+ peripheral blood T cells from patchy and totalis/universalis alopecia areata patients and from healthy controls were covered by human TCRbeta sequencing. Scalp clonality was compared across normal scalp (n=4), patchy alopecia areata scalp (n=8), and alopecia totalis/universalis scalp (n=8).

V is pruned by 0 bases and J by 0 bases, leaving 5 bases of the junction without a gene match. For CDR1 and CDR2, the germline V gene lists MGHRA and YSYEKL. The CDR3 runs 17 amino acids, cysteine and phenylalanine included. Kept here is only the CDR3 DNA, which spans 51 bases and is read in frame from base 1. Overall study outcomes, separate from this receptor: Compared with normal scalp, lesional scalp, particularly in alopecia totalis/universalis, had higher clonality and more expanded CD8+ clones, which suggests antigenic drive. Unlike mouse skin, which is dominated by gammadelta T cells, normal human skin has resident alphabeta T cells that are also sequenced, and this complicates analysis of the scalp TCR repertoire. During tofacitinib treatment, many expanded lesional clones remained in scalp and blood, and this persistence may partly explain relapse after treatment is stopped. Compared with mice, TCR sequences shared between patients were less clear, possibly partly because of HLA diversity across the patient population. Because the treated cohort was small and included a single nonresponder, larger studies are needed to assess links between baseline CD8+ expansion and response. Scalp clonality and the number of expanded CD8+ clones among the top 100 scalp clones were significantly decreased by tofacitinib.

Interpreted using the paper, the time point label stands for: less than five weeks on oral tofacitinib. The intended sense of this specimen's treatment or condition label: oral pan-JAK inhibitor, 5-10 mg twice daily. Lesional scalp punch biopsies and peripheral blood were obtained from alopecia areata patients. PBMCs were separated by density centrifugation and stained for CD3, CD4 and CD8, after which CD4+ and CD8+ T cells were sorted on a FACSAria. Notes on this clone: The clone's antigen remains unknown. Base qualities are not provided; no much larger clone lies one nucleotide away.

Library construction relied on the immunoSEQ multiplex PCR assay. To provide template for TCR sequencing, every sample had RNA extracted and reverse transcribed into cDNA. First-strand cDNA was synthesized with SuperScript III using a 2:1 mix of oligo-dT and random hexamers. A synthetic immune receptor repertoire was used to assess amplification bias, and residual bias was removed computationally. The paper's processing steps were these. Raw reads were preprocessed for error removal, and CDR3 was defined according to IMGT conventions as running from the conserved cysteine to phenylalanine. Clonality was computed by normalizing Shannon entropy by log2 of the number of productive unique TCRs and subtracting the result from 1. Whether each scalp clone was CD4 or CD8 was inferred by checking scalp TCRbeta sequences against the CD4 and CD8 repertoires from sorted blood. TCRdb stores this immuneACCESS table with in-frame sequences only. Part of the clones is absent; in the studies checked, under half of the shortfall reflects unresolved V genes, and no reason is known for the rest. Clonal size and the V and J genes are those of that table, whereas D and trimming came from the DNA. The table for this sample lists some 150,000 clones; roughly 82% of them were counted only once. The top ten clones comprise around a quarter of the sample.

The rearranged segments are TRBV4-1 and TRBJ1-5, with 7 central nucleotides matching TRBD1. The source of this sequence is a human donor with alopecia areata. The source material was CD8+ T cells sorted from blood, sampled at week 4, from a patient treated with tofacitinib. This receptor carries the CDR3 CASSQEVWTGSNQPQHF. The nucleotide sequence reads TGCGCCAGCAGCCAAGAAGTTTGGACAGGTAGCAATCAGCCCCAGCATTTT.